Many counts were recorded for the clone carrying this T cell receptor beta chain. Antigen: not known. V lost 5 bases to trimming and J lost 2 bases; unmatched junction nucleotides: 4. Looked up from germline, CDR1 is SGHTA and CDR2 is FQGNSA. CDR3 size: 15 residues. From RNA transcripts, TCR beta CDR3 regions were amplified. The HTBI primer set was used in a first-round RT-PCR of the TCR CDR3. TCRdb reanalysed the multiplex PCR reads using MiXCR and keeps one entry per CDR3 protein. Found here are some 550,000 distinct CDR3 sequences, around 20% of them singletons; the top ten hold approximately 25%. This sample stems from a study of T cells in Graves' hyperthyroidism and ophthalmopathy. Regarding the study as a whole: Most thyroid clonotypes with frequency above 0.001 were detected in blood. Researchers report that a 13 V-J model separated ophthalmopathy from stable hyperthyroidism.

The definition of stable Graves' hyperthyroidism was no ophthalmopathy progression within 18 months. Together with thyroid ultrasound, orbital computed tomography, serum thyroxine and TRAb, clinical symptoms were used for diagnoses. The sequence was collected from a man aged 18 to 29 with Graves' hyperthyroidism. The sample comprised blood. This sequence joins TRBV7-2 and TRBJ1-1, with TRBD1 identical over 11 bases. As DNA, the CDR3 is TGTGCCAGCAGCCCCTGGACAGGGGGCAACACTGAAGCTTTCTTT. It translates to CASSPWTGGNTEAFF.